This T cell receptor beta chain was observed in a study of graft-versus-host responses after intestinal transplantation. Study background: Each recipient received a multivisceral, liver-intestinal, or isolated intestinal graft. The whole recipient group had anti-thymocyte globulin induction followed by tacrolimus and steroids for 2 to 3 years.

Repertoires were generated with immunoSEQ multiplex PCR, while TCRdb's copy carries only in-frame clones and drops some. Of about 93,000 clones listed, roughly 93% were seen once; the top ten hold around 0.49%. Study conclusions and caveats: Present in recipient marrow, GvH clones included some that appeared first in ileum or blood. Patients with graft-donor T cell macrochimerism had high graft-versus-host to host-versus-graft clonal ratios in allografts.

With respect to this clone: Its specificity is unknown.

The specimen comprised unstimulated CD8+ T cells sorted from spleen or lymph node cells, sampled before intestinal transplant. This receptor was taken from a human donor who received an intestinal transplant.

For the CDR3, the DNA is TGTGCCAGCAGCCTAATTCTAAATGAGCAGTTCTTC. This gives the protein CASSLILNEQFF. V is TRBV7-9 and J is TRBJ2-1; no clear D. The V and J ends lost 5 bases and 7 bases respectively, with 9 bases between them. This CDR3 spans 12 amino acids. CDR1 and CDR2 from the germline V gene are SEHNR and FQNEAQ (reference sequence). Looking up the rest from reference TRBV7-9 and TRBJ2-1 gives the full variable domain: DTGVSQNPRHKITKRGQNVTFRCDPISEHNRLYWYRQTLGQGPEFLTYFQNEAQLEKSRLLSDRFSAERPKGSFSTLEIQRTEQGDSAMYLCASSLILNEQFFGPGTRLTVL.